This TCR beta chain was recovered during a study of OX40 agonist ivuxolimab in advanced cancers. CDR1 is PRHDT, CDR2 FYEKMQ, per germline (reference sequence). Trimming stripped 3 bases from V and 10 bases from J, with 12 bases between. The CDR3 extends over 12 amino acids. The repertoire was sequenced with immunoSEQ multiplex PCR; TCRdb's copy has only in-frame clones and lacks some. This sample has 75,000 to 100,000 clones; roughly 80% occur once, and the top ten carry around 5.5%. This TCR derives from an adult with an advanced solid tumor such as melanoma, head and neck, liver or kidney cancer. Here the sequenced sample was CD4+ or CD8+ T cells sorted from blood, taken in a trial of the OX40 agonist ivuxolimab. The rearrangement joins TRBV13 to TRBJ1-1, with D uncertain. The CDR3 DNA is TGTGCCAGCAGCTTGTTTGCACAACCAGCTTTCTTT. Its protein product is CASSLFAQPAFF.